This passage covers 10 T cell receptor beta chains from one sample sequenced in a study of Graves' ophthalmopathy and Graves' hyperthyroidism. Amplification of the TCR beta CDR3 regions used RNA transcripts (as template). After a first-round RT-PCR with HTBI primers, a second-round multiplex PCR was run. TCRdb recomputed calls from the multiplex PCR reads with MiXCR, one row per CDR3 protein. The table records approximately 380,000 distinct CDR3 sequences, under 25% of them present only once. Sequenced input: peripheral blood. The receptors derive from a woman younger than 30 with stable Graves' hyperthyroidism.

V is TRBV4-1 and J is TRBJ1-1; 8 nucleotides match TRBD1. V shed 2 bases, J shed 10 bases, and the junction held 18 bases outside the gene matches. Looked up from germline, CDR1 is MGHRA and CDR2 is YSYEKL. The CDR3 runs 17 residues. Here the CDR3 DNA reads TGCGCCAGCAGCCAAATCCTTGCACCGGGACAGGCCAATGGAGCTTTCTTT. Protein sequence: CASSQILAPGQANGAFF.

This clonotype appeared a few times. The V and J genes are TRBV4-2 and TRBJ2-7; weak D call: TRBD2 (5 bases). Germline V gene data show CDR1 as LGHNA and CDR2 as YNFKEQ. The CDR3 length is 13 residues. Trimming left V 3 bases short and J 3 bases short, with 9 bases between. The DNA for the CDR3 is TGTGCCAGCAGCCAGTCCGGGAACTACGAGCAGTACTTC. This encodes CASSQSGNYEQYF.

This clonotype was detected ten times or more. The chain combines TRBV7-2 with TRBJ2-5; D gene ambiguous. CDR3 length equals 15 residues. V was pared by 1 base and J by 3 bases, with 12 bases between. The germline V gene encodes CDR1 SGHTA and CDR2 FQGNSA. The CDR3: CASSLDLPRKETQYF. CDR3 nucleotides: TGTGCCAGCAGCTTAGATCTGCCCAGGAAAGAGACCCAGTACTTC.

In regard to this clonotype: One end of the junction fails to match germline, which may point to a read error. This chain uses TRBV7-3 with TRBJ1-1; 8 positions agree with TRBD1. This CDR3 is built from 16 residues. Germline CDR1 SGHTA, CDR2 FQGTGA. The CDR3 region is CASSLAGGPGNTEAFF. The DNA of the CDR3 is TGTGCCAGTAGCTTAGCAGGGGGCCCCGGGAACACTGAAGCTTTCTTT.

This clonotype appeared many times. As DNA, the CDR3 is TGTGCCTGGACACCTGACAGGGACTATGGCTACACCTTC. Its translation: CAWTPDRDYGYTF. The rearrangement uses TRBV30 and TRBJ1-2; 7 bases fit TRBD1. Unmatched junction bases numbered 5, after V lost 4 bases and J lost 3 bases. The CDR3 has 13 amino acids. The germline gives CDR1 GTSNPN, CDR2 SVGIG (reference sequence).

This clonotype was counted many times. CDR3 bases: TGTGCCAGCAGCAGAGGGACTAGCGGGAGGGTCGGGCAAGAGACCCAGTACTTC. Its protein product is CASSRGTSGRVGQETQYF. V and J are TRBV7-6 and TRBJ2-5; 16 positions match TRBD2. The CDR3 consists of 18 residues. CDR1 SGHVS and CDR2 FNYEAQ come from the germline V gene. J lost 2 bases, V lost 5 bases, and 8 bases had no gene match.

This clonotype was counted ten times or more. The chain has TRBV4-1 and TRBJ1-5; D possibly corresponds to TRBD1 (5 bases). This CDR3 comprises 16 residues. CDR1 and CDR2 from the germline V gene are MGHRA and YSYEKL. V was shortened by 4 bases and J by 6 bases, with 19 bases between the two germline ends. The CDR3, as DNA: TGCGCCAGCAGCCGTACCCCGGGGGAACGTGGTCAGCCCCAGCATTTT. This encodes CASSRTPGERGQPQHF.

This clonotype was observed many times. V is TRBV5-1 and J is TRBJ2-5; D remains ambiguous. Germline CDR1 reads SGHRS; CDR2 reads YFSETQ. V was cut by 3 bases and J by 2 bases, with 5 bases left in between. This CDR3 comprises 12 residues. This CDR3 is CASSSSQETQYF. The CDR3 DNA follows: TGCGCCAGCAGCTCCTCTCAAGAGACCCAGTACTTC.

The chain joins TRBV27 to TRBJ2-2; 12 bases are a match to TRBD1. The V gene end was trimmed by 6 bases and the J gene end by 7 bases; junction bases not matched to a gene: 9. Looked up from germline, CDR1 is MNHEY and CDR2 is SMNVEV (reference sequence). The CDR3 runs 16 residues. CDR3 protein: CASRGQGQGAIGELFF. The CDR3, as DNA: TGTGCCAGCAGGGGACAGGGACAGGGGGCAATCGGGGAGCTGTTTTTT.

This clonotype was observed many times. The V and J genes are TRBV20-1 and TRBJ1-2, with D possibly being TRBD1 (5 bases). This CDR3 comprises 14 residues. CDR1 is DFQATT and CDR2 is SNEGSKA in the germline V gene (reference sequence). Trimming took 5 bases from V and 6 from J, leaving 19 bases between them. Written as DNA, the CDR3 is TGCAGTGCTGTACAGGTTCGGGGCGAGGATGGCTACACCTTC. This codes for CSAVQVRGEDGYTF.